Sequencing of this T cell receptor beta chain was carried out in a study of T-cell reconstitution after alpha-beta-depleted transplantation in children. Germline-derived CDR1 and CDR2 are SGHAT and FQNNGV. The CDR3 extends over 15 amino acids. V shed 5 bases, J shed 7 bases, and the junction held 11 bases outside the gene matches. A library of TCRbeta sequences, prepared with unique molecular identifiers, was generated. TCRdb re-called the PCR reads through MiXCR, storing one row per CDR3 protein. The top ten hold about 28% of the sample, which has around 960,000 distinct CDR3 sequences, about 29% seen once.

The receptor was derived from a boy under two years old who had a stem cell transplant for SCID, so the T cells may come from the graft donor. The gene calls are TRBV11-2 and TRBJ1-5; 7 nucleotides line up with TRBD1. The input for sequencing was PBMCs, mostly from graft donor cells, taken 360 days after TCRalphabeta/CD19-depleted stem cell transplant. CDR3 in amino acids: CASSLTGEGMQPQHF. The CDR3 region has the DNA TGTGCCAGCAGCCTCACAGGGGAGGGGATGCAGCCCCAGCATTTT.